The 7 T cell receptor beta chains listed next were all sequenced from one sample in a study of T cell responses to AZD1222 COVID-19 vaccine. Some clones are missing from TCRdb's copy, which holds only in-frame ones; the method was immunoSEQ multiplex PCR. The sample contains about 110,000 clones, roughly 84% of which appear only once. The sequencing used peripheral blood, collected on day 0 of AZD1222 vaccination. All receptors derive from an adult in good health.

The CDR3 sequence: CASSLAGVGNEQFF. The CDR3 nucleotides are TGCGCCAGCAGCCTAGCGGGAGTGGGTAATGAGCAGTTCTTC. The rearrangement uses TRBV5-1 and TRBJ2-1; 10 bases are a match to TRBD2. The CDR3 extends over 14 amino acids. V gave up 4 bases and J gave up 7 bases; unmatched junction bases: 5. Germline CDR1 and CDR2: SGHRS and YFSETQ.

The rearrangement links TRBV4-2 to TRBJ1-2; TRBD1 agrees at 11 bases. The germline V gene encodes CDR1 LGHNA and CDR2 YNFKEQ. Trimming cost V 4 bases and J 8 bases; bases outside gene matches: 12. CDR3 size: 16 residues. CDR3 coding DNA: TGTGCCAGCAGCCCCAGGGGACAGGGGGACTTAGGGGGCTACACCTTC. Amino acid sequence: CASSPRGQGDLGGYTF.

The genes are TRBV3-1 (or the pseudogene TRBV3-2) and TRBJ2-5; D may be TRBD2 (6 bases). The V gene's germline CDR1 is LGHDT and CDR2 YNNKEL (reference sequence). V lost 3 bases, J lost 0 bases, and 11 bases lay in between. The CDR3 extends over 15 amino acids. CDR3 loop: CASSHSGDYQETQYF. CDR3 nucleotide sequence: TGTGCCAGCAGCCATTCGGGGGACTACCAAGAGACCCAGTACTTC.

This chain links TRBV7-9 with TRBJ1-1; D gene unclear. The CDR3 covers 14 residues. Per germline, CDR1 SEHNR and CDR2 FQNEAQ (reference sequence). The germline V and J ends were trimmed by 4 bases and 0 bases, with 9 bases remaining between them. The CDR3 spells CASSSRNMNTEAFF. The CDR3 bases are TGTGCCAGCAGCTCGAGGAACATGAACACTGAAGCTTTCTTT.

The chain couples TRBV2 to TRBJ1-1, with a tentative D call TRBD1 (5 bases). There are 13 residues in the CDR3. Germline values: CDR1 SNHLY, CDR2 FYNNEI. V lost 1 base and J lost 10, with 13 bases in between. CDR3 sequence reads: CASSEGRMGGAFF. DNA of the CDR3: TGTGCCAGCAGTGAAGGCAGGATGGGGGGAGCTTTCTTT.

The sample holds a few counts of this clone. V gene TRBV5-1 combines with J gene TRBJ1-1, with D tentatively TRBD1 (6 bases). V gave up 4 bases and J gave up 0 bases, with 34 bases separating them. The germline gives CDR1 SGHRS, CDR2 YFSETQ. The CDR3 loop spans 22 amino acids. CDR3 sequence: CASSPHRTGSPPTGVMNTEAFF. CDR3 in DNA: TGCGCCAGCAGCCCTCACCGAACAGGGTCCCCCCCCACCGGGGTAATGAACACTGAAGCTTTCTTT.

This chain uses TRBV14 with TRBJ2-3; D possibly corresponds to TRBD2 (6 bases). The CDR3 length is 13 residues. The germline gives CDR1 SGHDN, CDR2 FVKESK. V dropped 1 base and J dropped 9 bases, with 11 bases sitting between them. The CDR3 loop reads CASSQVIRGTQYF. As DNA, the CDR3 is TGTGCCAGCAGCCAAGTCATTCGGGGGACGCAGTATTTT.